Many counts were recorded for the clone carrying this T cell receptor (beta chain). This record comes from a study of Graves' ophthalmopathy and Graves' hyperthyroidism. Ineligible for inclusion were patients with other autoimmune diseases, uncontrolled infections, pregnancy or lactation. It was on clinical symptoms, serum thyroxine, TRAb, thyroid ultrasound and orbital computed tomography that diagnosis relied. Amplification of TCR beta CDR3 regions used RNA transcripts. The library came from an HTBI-primed first-round RT-PCR and a second-round multiplex PCR. TCRdb reprocessed the multiplex PCR reads via MiXCR and lists one record per CDR3 protein. The repertoire holds 300,000 to 350,000 distinct CDR3 sequences, with roughly 15% as singletons. CDR3 length equals 13 residues. Trimming took off 3 bases at V and 0 bases at J, with 5 bases between the two ends.

The V gene is TRBV12-3 or TRBV12-4, the J gene TRBJ2-5; D gene unclear. The sample comprised peripheral blood. This TCR came from an adult man with Graves' ophthalmopathy. The CDR3 DNA reads TGTGCCAGCAGTTTGCACGACCAAGAGACCCAGTACTTC. Its protein product is CASSLHDQETQYF.